This T cell receptor (beta chain) was obtained from a study of T cell repertoires in cytomegalovirus infection. Study results and limitations: Based on cumulative public TCR beta family frequency, carriers of CMV plus the relevant HLA were identified. The ex vivo response showed dominance by HLA-C-restricted CMV-specific TCR beta clonotypes.

Via MiXCR, TCRdb re-called the reads, giving one row per CDR3 protein. The data hold fewer than 250,000 distinct CDR3 sequences, with around an eighth observed a single time. The CDR3 contains 14 residues. The germline V gene has CDR1 WSHSY and CDR2 SAAADI. To note about this clonotype: The antigen remains undetermined. This may be a read error: a much more frequent sequence differs by one nucleotide.

V is TRBV10-2 and J is TRBJ1-2, with 8 bases matching TRBD1. The sequencing input was PBMCs. This clonotype originated in a human donor in good health (CMV status not recorded). Some clones in this sample may be carry-over from other donors' samples. CDR3 in DNA: TGCGTCAGCATTCCGGGACAGGTCGGATATGGCTACACCTTC. Amino acids: CVSIPGQVGYGYTF.